Listed below are T cell receptor beta chains from one sample, sequenced in a study of liver allograft versus peripheral blood T cells. Using its own MiXCR run on the reads, TCRdb lists one record per CDR3 protein. This sample yields about 5,100 distinct CDR3 sequences, of which roughly 17% are seen a single time; approximately 50% belongs to the top ten. The receptor set was obtained from a human patient who had a liver transplant. Part of the T cells may come from the graft donor. The CDR3 runs from the conserved cysteine through the conserved F or W.

j_call v_call cdr3_aa
TRBJ2-7 TRBV19 CASSTARGYEQYF
TRBJ2-7 TRBV28 CASSPGSPYEQYF
TRBJ2-7 TRBV25-1 CASSEYGADPSYEQYF
TRBJ1-1 TRBV5-6 CASMFGFGDTEAFF
TRBJ2-1 TRBV12-3/TRBV12-4 CASSPGQGTYNEQFF
TRBJ2-3 TRBV27 CASSLSGTGTTDTQYF
TRBJ2-7 TRBV5-6 CASSLKSASYEQYF
TRBJ2-1 TRBV19 CASSIDRSSYNEQFF
TRBJ1-2 TRBV6-6 CASSYSQNYGYTF
TRBJ1-2 TRBV28 CASSLVPLYGYTF
TRBJ1-1 TRBV5-4 CASSLGDTEAFF
TRBJ1-6 TRBV27 CASSLSRFLYNSPLHF
TRBJ2-2 TRBV18 CASSPEAGLNTGELFF
TRBJ1-2 TRBV15 CATSTETLGYGYTF
TRBJ2-3 TRBV27 CASSEGLAGADTQYF
TRBJ2-1 TRBV11-2 CASTWGPLAGDRRSYNEQFF
TRBJ1-1 TRBV29-1 CSVPDRGMATEAFF
TRBJ2-1 TRBV15 CATSSSLGGRHEQFF
TRBJ1-2 TRBV7-9 CASSLAGTGPANYGYTF
TRBJ1-2 TRBV7-9 CASSSSTGINYGYTF
TRBJ1-5 TRBV19 CASSIEYYSNQPQHF
TRBJ2-1 TRBV15 CATSVGTGDYNEQFF
TRBJ2-7 TRBV19 CASSSSAGGYEQYF
TRBJ2-1 TRBV19 CASNWAGGPNNEQFF
TRBJ2-7 TRBV5-6 CASSQRQLSYEQYF
TRBJ2-1 TRBV6-6 CASSYLVAGPNNEQFF
TRBJ2-1 TRBV9 CANNEGQGTDEQFF
TRBJ2-7 TRBV12-3/TRBV12-4 CASSFLGRYEQYF
TRBJ2-3 TRBV2 CASSPLAGARDTQYF
TRBJ2-7 TRBV7-2 CASRAGTGNEQYF
TRBJ2-7 TRBV28 CASSRTSPYEQYF
TRBJ1-1 TRBV6-5 CASSYGEGALLMAFF
TRBJ1-3 TRBV7-9 CASTNPDMDSPETSGNTIYF